This T cell receptor beta chain emerged from a study of cytomegalovirus exposure and HLA in healthy donors. The PCR contained 60 Vbeta and 13 Jbeta primers. Assay: immunoSEQ multiplex PCR; the TCRdb copy retains only in-frame clones and omits some. The data contain about 160,000 clones, under 85% of them singletons. V lost 6 bases and J 0 bases, leaving 8 bases between the germline ends. The CDR3 is 13 residues long. CDR1 and CDR2 from the germline V gene are MNHEY and SVGAGI. Sequencing used PBMCs. This TCR came from a man aged 50 to 59 in good health and CMV-seropositive. The gene calls are TRBV6-5 and TRBJ2-5, with D tentatively TRBD1 (5 bases). The CDR3 nucleotides read TGTGCCAGCAGAGACAGCCACCAAGAGACCCAGTACTTC. Protein product: CASRDSHQETQYF.